Each of the 13 T cell receptor beta chains below was sequenced from the same sample in a study of early T cells in non-severe SARS-CoV-2 infection. TCRdb reprocessed the 5' RACE reads with MiXCR, giving one entry per CDR3 protein. The sample contains about 40,000 distinct CDR3 sequences, roughly 5.9% of which appear only once. The sequenced sample consisted of whole blood. The source of these receptors is an adult who was a healthcare worker with PCR-confirmed SARS-CoV-2 infection or an uninfected control (not recorded which).

This clonotype showed up many times. V usage is TRBV3-1 and J usage is TRBJ2-5; D gene ambiguous. Trimming shortened V by 4 bases and J by 5 bases, and 17 bases separated the two germline ends. The CDR3 has 15 residues. Germline CDR1 reads LGHDT; CDR2 reads YNNKEL (reference sequence). CDR3 in amino acids: CASSRTGQQGETQYF. DNA of the CDR3: TGTGCCAGCAGCCGAACGGGCCAGCAAGGGGAGACCCAGTACTTC.

The V and J genes are TRBV5-1 and TRBJ2-3; 14 bases are shared with TRBD2. This CDR3 spans 15 amino acids. The V and J ends lost 4 bases and 7 bases, in that order; junction bases with no gene match: 5. Looked up from germline, CDR1 is SGHRS and CDR2 is YFSETQ. The CDR3 bases are TGCGCCAGCAGCCAAGGGACTAGCGGGAGTTATACGCAGTATTTT. Protein: CASSQGTSGSYTQYF.

This clonotype was seen only a few times. The V call is TRBV12-3 or TRBV12-4, the J call TRBJ2-5; D unresolved. This CDR3 contains 13 residues. Trimming stripped 3 bases from V and 2 bases from J, with 7 bases between. CDR3 protein: CASSFGSQETQYF. DNA of the CDR3: TGTGCCAGCAGTTTTGGTAGTCAAGAGACCCAGTACTTC.

At least ten counts were recorded for this clonotype. The V gene is TRBV7-2, the J gene TRBJ2-5; 7 bases fit TRBD2. V trimming: 3 bases; J trimming: 1 base; junction bases outside the gene matches: 8. Germline CDR1 reads SGHTA; CDR2 reads FQGNSA. The CDR3 length is 16 residues. In DNA, the CDR3 is TGTGCCAGCAGCTTGTTCGGCGGGAGCCTCCAAGAGACCCAGTACTTC. Its protein is CASSLFGGSLQETQYF. The complete variable domain, with remaining parts taken from reference TRBV7-2 and TRBJ2-5, reads GAGVSQSPSNKVTEKGKDVELRCDPISGHTALYWYRQSLGQGLEFLIYFQGNSAPDKSGLPSDRFSAERTGGSVSTLTIQRTQQEDSAVYLCASSLFGGSLQETQYFGPGTRLLVL.

This clonotype was seen ten or more times. The chain uses TRBV18 and TRBJ2-1; D is perhaps TRBD1 or TRBD2 (6 bases each). V was pared by 3 bases and J by 7 bases, with 16 bases between. The germline V gene has CDR1 KGHSH and CDR2 LQKENI. The CDR3 covers 15 residues. CDR3 sequence reads: CASSPRATGGNEQFF. As DNA, the CDR3 is TGTGCCAGCTCACCCCGCGCGACAGGAGGGAATGAGCAGTTCTTC.

This clonotype has at least ten counts. The chain links TRBV19 to TRBJ2-5; unclear D gene. V lost 7 bases and J 2 bases, leaving 14 bases between the germline ends. CDR3 length equals 14 residues. Germline V gives CDR1 LNHDA, CDR2 SQIVND (reference sequence). CDR3 loop: CASNSGRLQETQYF. CDR3 bases: TGTGCCAGTAACTCCGGACGGCTTCAAGAGACCCAGTACTTC.

Note on this clonotype: Being one base from a much bigger clone, this may be a read error. The V gene is TRBV11-2, the J gene TRBJ1-6; the D is unclear. Looked up from germline, CDR1 is SGHAT and CDR2 is FQNNGV. V was shortened by 5 bases and J by 17 bases, with 16 bases between the two germline ends. This CDR3 comprises 12 residues. The CDR3 loop reads CASSAVRTTFHF. As DNA, the CDR3 is TGTGCCAGCAGCGCTGTCAGGACTACTTTCCACTTT.

The rearrangement uses TRBV20-1 and TRBJ2-3; D might be TRBD1 or TRBD2, each matching 5 bases. The CDR3 has 14 amino acids. The germline gives CDR1 DFQATT, CDR2 SNEGSKA (reference sequence). Trimming pared 5 bases from V and 5 bases from J, leaving 17 bases between. CDR3 in DNA: TGCAGTGCTCCGAGGGCAGGGAAAATAGATACGCAGTATTTT. This translates into CSAPRAGKIDTQYF.

This clonotype appeared a few times. This chain joins TRBV7-3 and TRBJ2-5, with D perhaps matching TRBD2 (5 bases). Between the trimmed V and J ends, which lost 5 bases and 2 bases, there was a span of 9 bases. CDR1 and CDR2 from the germline V gene are SGHTA and FQGTGA. The CDR3 is made up of 13 amino acids. The CDR3 DNA is TGTGCCAGCAGCCTTGAGGGACAAGAGACCCAGTACTTC. This translates into CASSLEGQETQYF.

This clonotype was seen repeatedly, ten times or more. As DNA, the CDR3 is TGCAGTGCTACCCCAGGGTCGCTCTACGAGCAGTACTTC. It codes for CSATPGSLYEQYF. The chain joins TRBV20-1 to TRBJ2-7; TRBD1 is a possible D gene (5 bases). Germline-derived CDR1 and CDR2 are DFQATT and SNEGSKA (reference sequence). Trimming cost V 4 bases and J 3 bases, with 13 bases left between them. This CDR3 has 13 residues.

The sample holds many counts of this clonotype. The V gene is TRBV5-1, the J gene TRBJ2-1; 9 bases map to TRBD2. The J segment lost 4 bases and the V segment lost 4 bases, leaving 9 bases of the junction unmatched. CDR1 is SGHRS, CDR2 YFSETQ, per germline. This CDR3 contains 16 residues. CDR3 in amino acids: CASSPSISGGYNEQFF. CDR3 sequence (DNA): TGCGCCAGCAGCCCGTCCATTAGCGGGGGATACAATGAGCAGTTCTTC.

This clonotype was found many times. The V call is TRBV6-5, the J call TRBJ2-7; D is ambiguous. Germline V gene sequence: CDR1 MNHEY, CDR2 SVGAGI. CDR3 length: 15 amino acids. Trimming stripped 0 bases from V and 2 bases from J, with 11 bases between. In DNA, the CDR3 is TGTGCCAGCAGTTACTCAATCGCCCGACCCTACGAGCAGTACTTC. Protein: CASSYSIARPYEQYF.

This clonotype was recorded many times. The rearrangement joins TRBV10-3 to TRBJ2-1; tentatively, D is TRBD1 (6 bases). V was pared by 7 bases and J by 7 bases, with 8 bases between. The CDR3 loop spans 11 amino acids. The germline CDR1 and CDR2 sequences are ENHRY and SYGVKD. As DNA, the CDR3 is TGTGCCATCACCGACAGGAATGAGCAGTTCTTC. Translated, it gives CAITDRNEQFF.